This passage covers 13 T cell receptor beta chains from one sample sequenced in a study of PD-1 blockade in classical Hodgkin lymphoma. As to time point: newly diagnosed, previously untreated cHL patient sample. Sequencing was performed with immunoSEQ multiplex PCR; in TCRdb, only in-frame clones are kept and a portion is missing. The repertoire includes roughly 68,000 clones, about 93% of them detected once, and over 2.5% sits in the top ten. The sample taken for sequencing was peripheral blood mononuclear cells (PBMCs). These TCRs come from a human donor with classical Hodgkin lymphoma.

The chain combines TRBV9 with TRBJ2-1; D is unclear. There are 15 residues in the CDR3. CDR1 is SGDLS and CDR2 is YYNGEE in the germline V gene. V was pared by 1 base and J by 1 base, with 9 bases between. CDR3 sequence: CASSVRERSYNEQFF. CDR3 coding DNA: TGTGCCAGCAGCGTAAGGGAAAGGTCCTACAATGAGCAGTTCTTC.

The V gene is TRBV15, the J gene TRBJ2-5, with D tentatively TRBD2 (5 bases). V lost 0 bases and J lost 7, with 12 bases in between. The germline V gene has CDR1 LNHNV and CDR2 YYDKDF (reference sequence). The CDR3 length is 14 residues. CDR3 coding DNA: TGTGCCACCAGCAGAGATGGGGAGAGCGGGACCCAGTACTTC. Amino acids: CATSRDGESGTQYF.

This chain links TRBV9 with TRBJ2-3; no definite D call. Germline loops: CDR1 SGDLS, CDR2 YYNGEE. The ends were cut back, 1 base at V and 0 bases at J, with 6 bases in the middle. The CDR3 covers 14 residues. The chain's CDR3 is CASSVRSSTDTQYF. As DNA, the CDR3 is TGTGCCAGCAGCGTAAGGTCGAGCACAGATACGCAGTATTTT.

This rearrangement joins TRBV5-5 to TRBJ2-1; 7 bases are a match to TRBD2. The ends lost 8 bases at V and 1 base at J; junction bases unmatched: 12. CDR1 SGHKS and CDR2 YYEKEE come from the germline V gene (reference sequence). There are 16 residues in the CDR3. The CDR3 loop reads CASSITGLGSYNEQFF. The CDR3, as DNA: TGTGCCAGTTCGATAACCGGACTAGGATCCTACAATGAGCAGTTCTTC.

V gene TRBV7-2 combines with J gene TRBJ2-5; TRBD2 might be the D (6 bases). V was cut by 7 bases and J by 4 bases, with 16 bases left in between. CDR1 is SGHTA and CDR2 is FQGNSA in the germline V gene. CDR3 length equals 14 residues. The CDR3 here is CASTLGGRIETQYF. The CDR3 coding sequence is TGTGCCAGCACTTTGGGGGGAAGGATAGAGACCCAGTACTTC.

The V call is TRBV25-1, the J call TRBJ2-2; D remains unclear. Germline loops: CDR1 MGHDK, CDR2 SYGVNS. V was cut by 5 bases and J by 8 bases, with 6 bases left in between. The CDR3 runs to 11 residues. The CDR3 here is CASSWSGELFF. CDR3 DNA: TGTGCCAGCAGTTGGTCGGGGGAGCTGTTTTTT.

This clone has a single count. J is TRBJ2-1 and V is TRBV28; 8 positions agree with TRBD2. The CDR3 is made up of 17 amino acids. J was trimmed by 7 bases and V by 3 bases; bases with no gene match: 14. CDR1 and CDR2 (germline): MDHEN, SYDVKM. CDR3 loop: CASSLQRSGGRRNEQFF. CDR3 nucleotides: TGTGCCAGCAGTTTGCAACGTTCGGGAGGGCGAAGGAATGAGCAGTTCTTC.

The rearrangement uses TRBV28 and TRBJ2-7, with D perhaps matching TRBD1 (6 bases). The germline V gene has CDR1 MDHEN and CDR2 SYDVKM. The CDR3 sequence is 13 residues long. Trimming removed 4 bases at V and 9 bases at J, with 16 bases between. The CDR3, as DNA: TGTGCCAGCAGTTCAGGGGTGGAGGCCGCGCAGTACTTC. Protein sequence: CASSSGVEAAQYF.

The chain couples TRBV6-5 to TRBJ1-1; 8 bases are shared with TRBD1. Germline loops: CDR1 MNHEY, CDR2 SVGAGI. The CDR3 extends over 14 amino acids. Losses at the gene ends were 7 bases for V and 5 bases for J; bases not matched to a gene: 9. DNA of the CDR3: TGTGCCAGCACCGTACAGGGGGAGGGAACTGAAGCTTTCTTT. It codes for CASTVQGEGTEAFF.

The chain links TRBV5-1 to TRBJ1-2; D unclear. The CDR3 runs to 13 residues. Trimming pared 4 bases from V and 9 bases from J, leaving 16 bases between. Germline CDR1 reads SGHRS; CDR2 reads YFSETQ. CDR3 nucleotides: TGCGCCAGCAGCCGACTGACTGATAGTAGCTACACCTTC. Its protein product is CASSRLTDSSYTF.

The V gene is TRBV11-3, the J gene TRBJ2-5; 7 positions match TRBD2. Germline CDR1 is SGHNT and CDR2 is YENEEA. After removal of 3 bases from V and 1 base from J, the junction contained 8 bases not matched to a gene. The CDR3 runs to 16 residues. The CDR3 DNA reads as TGTGCCAGCAGCTTGGGGCTAGCGGACGTCCAAGAGACCCAGTACTTC. Translation gives CASSLGLADVQETQYF.

The chain employs TRBV5-6 and TRBJ2-5; D might be TRBD1 or TRBD2, each matching 5 bases. The V gene's germline CDR1 is SGHDT and CDR2 YYEEEE. The CDR3 is 16 residues long. V lost 4 bases, J lost 5 bases, and 21 bases lay in between. The CDR3 bases are TGTGCCAGCAGCGGGGAGCTGGGCCCGAAGGGGGAGACCCAGTACTTC. Translating it yields CASSGELGPKGETQYF.

The genes are TRBV6-5 and TRBJ1-6; D gene ambiguous. Germline assignment: CDR1 MNHEY and CDR2 SVGAGI. The CDR3 consists of 15 residues. V was shortened by 3 bases and J by 10 bases, with 16 bases between the two germline ends. This CDR3 is CASSYVGERRSPLHF. The CDR3 DNA sequence: TGTGCCAGCAGTTATGTCGGGGAAAGGAGGTCACCCCTCCACTTT.